This T cell receptor beta chain came from a study of blood T cell repertoires in COVID-19 (dated by TCRdb to about 2020). Describing the broader study: Samples covering the acute and convalescent phases of COVID-19 were provided by collaborators in the United States, Italy and Spain. The material from the prospective study consisted of cDNA or gDNA derived from T cells, B-cell-depleted T cells, or PBMCs. The dataset comprised deeply sampled blood TCRbeta repertoires from subjects exposed to, actively infected with, or recovered from COVID-19. The repertoires were made available in a free public database intended to serve as a resource for research on the immune response to SARS-CoV-2. The samples were drawn from the first 160 participants of the ongoing ImmuneRACE study and from under 1,500 subjects provided by 6 global collaborators. The sample metadata nearly always contained a de-identified subject ID, COVID-19 status, age in years and sex. Where HLA class I and class II types were available, the types were taken from metadata supplied by the sample provider, not from assay-based typing. What the research found in general, with its limitations: The amount of clinical and demographic metadata varied by source and participant and was provided uncurated.

The immunoSEQ Assay, a bias-controlled multiplex PCR, was used to amplify TCRbeta CDR3 regions from genomic DNA. On the study's bioinformatics: The number of nucleated cells in each sample was estimated from the amplification of reference gene primers within the assay. Sequence reads were collapsed and filtered to measure the absolute abundance of every unique TCRbeta CDR3 rearrangement. For each sample, productive Simpson clonality was calculated as the square root of Simpson's diversity index across productive rearrangements. The clones in this table, taken by TCRdb from immuneACCESS, are in-frame only. Not every clone is retained; where verified, under half of the shortfall comes from an unresolved V gene, and the cause of the rest is unknown. V and J calls and clone size follow that table, whereas D and trimming were derived from the DNA. The sample profile shows 98,000 or so clones; around 90% of them were found once. The top ten clones comprise over 2% of the sample.

Whole blood was collected in K2EDTA tubes by collaborating institutions according to the institutions' own protocols. For TCRbeta analysis, collaborator samples were shipped as frozen whole blood, as isolated PBMCs, or as DNA extracted from either sample type. Reading from cysteine to phenylalanine, the CDR3 counts 15 amino acids. Only the CDR3 part of the read is kept: 45 bases, read in frame from the first base. The V end loses 1 base and the J end loses 1 base, and a stretch of 10 bases separates them. The germline V gene (reference sequence) gives CDR1 as MNHEY and CDR2 as SMNVEV. A word on this clone: The antigen it binds to is not known. Per-nucleotide qualities are absent, and no much larger clonotype sits a single base away.

The chain is encoded by TRBV27 joined to TRBJ2-5; no D gene can be assigned with confidence. This clonotype was sampled from a human donor in a cohort sampled during active COVID-19. Input material: peripheral blood. The sequenced DNA is TGTGCCAGCAGTTTATATGAGACACCCCAAGAGACCCAGTACTTC. Translated, it gives CASSLYETPQETQYF.